A single sample is the source of the 29 T cell receptor beta chains below, sequenced in a study of blood T cell repertoires in COVID-19. Some clones are missing from TCRdb's copy, which holds only in-frame ones; the method was immunoSEQ multiplex PCR. The data contain 330,000 or so clones, approximately 87% of them singletons. The sequenced sample was PBMCs or T cells enriched from blood (not recorded which). The receptor set was obtained from a man aged 35 to 55 in a cohort exposed to, infected with or recovered from COVID-19 (not recorded which).

This sequence joins TRBV3-1 (or the pseudogene TRBV3-2) and TRBJ1-2; the match to TRBD1 covers 9 bases. The germline V gene has CDR1 LGHDT and CDR2 YNNKEL (reference sequence). This CDR3 is built from 16 residues. V trimming: 0 bases; J trimming: 9 bases; junction bases outside the gene matches: 11. The CDR3 DNA is TGTGCCAGCAGCCAAGATGGAACCGGGACAGGGACCCGCTACACCTTC. This sequence encodes CASSQDGTGTGTRYTF.

The rearrangement uses TRBV24-1 and TRBJ2-1, with 9 nucleotides matching TRBD2. The V segment lost 5 bases and the J segment 7 bases; nucleotides outside the gene matches: 8. Germline CDR1 reads KGHDR; CDR2 reads SFDVKD. The CDR3 loop spans 15 amino acids. For the CDR3, the DNA is TGTGCCACCAGTGGGCCTAGCGGGGTTAGGAATGAGCAGTTCTTC. Amino acids: CATSGPSGVRNEQFF.

The chain carries TRBV14 and TRBJ2-2; 9 nucleotides line up with TRBD1. CDR3 length: 15 residues. Losses at the gene ends were 1 base for V and 7 bases for J; bases not matched to a gene: 4. Germline values: CDR1 SGHDN, CDR2 FVKESK. The CDR3 nucleotides read TGTGCCAGCAGCCAAGGGACAGGGGATATCGGGGAGCTGTTTTTT. Its translation is CASSQGTGDIGELFF.

The V call is TRBV7-8, the J call TRBJ2-2; D possibly corresponds to TRBD1 (6 bases). Germline V CDR1 and CDR2: SGHVS, FQNEAQ. The length of the CDR3 is 15 residues. V lost 1 base, J lost 6 bases, and 12 bases lay in between. CDR3 protein: CASSLDPRTAGELFF. The CDR3 DNA is TGTGCCAGCAGCTTAGATCCCAGGACAGCCGGGGAGCTGTTTTTT.

The chain joins TRBV6-4 to TRBJ2-1, with TRBD2 matching over 8 bases. The V and J ends lost 4 bases and 1 base, in that order; junction bases with no gene match: 6. The CDR3 has 16 residues. Germline values: CDR1 MRHNA, CDR2 SNTAGT. In nucleotides, the CDR3 is TGTGCCAGCAGTGGGGGCGGGAGGAATTCCTACAATGAGCAGTTCTTC. This sequence encodes CASSGGGRNSYNEQFF.

This clone was seen a few times. V gene TRBV6-1 combines with J gene TRBJ2-1, with TRBD2 matching over 12 bases. There are 15 residues in the CDR3. Germline V gene lookup returns CDR1 MNHNS and CDR2 SASEGT. V shed 2 bases, J shed 10 bases, and the junction held 6 bases outside the gene matches. CDR3 nucleotides: TGTGCCAGCAGTGAACCACTAGCGGGAGGATCCGAGCAGTTCTTC. Its protein product is CASSEPLAGGSEQFF.

The rearrangement uses TRBV5-4 and TRBJ2-3; the D gene is possibly TRBD2 (6 bases). Germline V gene data show CDR1 as SGHNT and CDR2 as YYREEE (reference sequence). Between the trimmed V and J ends, which lost 0 bases and 1 base, there was a span of 12 bases. The CDR3 totals 16 residues. The CDR3 here is CASSLGTGLGTDTQYF. The CDR3, as DNA: TGTGCCAGCAGCTTGGGCACGGGACTCGGCACAGATACGCAGTATTTT.

This chain links TRBV19 with TRBJ2-1, with D perhaps matching TRBD2 (5 bases). Trimming shortened V by 1 base and J by 0 bases, and 10 bases separated the two germline ends. The CDR3 has 16 amino acids. From germline, CDR1 is LNHDA and CDR2 SQIVND (reference sequence). CDR3 protein: CASSIVEAPSYNEQFF. In DNA, the CDR3 is TGTGCCAGTAGTATAGTGGAGGCGCCCTCCTACAATGAGCAGTTCTTC.

The chain combines TRBV6-5 with TRBJ1-2; 7 bases are a match to TRBD1. V gave up 6 bases and J gave up 6 bases; unmatched junction bases: 13. The CDR3 contains 15 residues. Germline V gene lookup returns CDR1 MNHEY and CDR2 SVGAGI. The CDR3 coding sequence is TGTGCCAGCAGCCCAAGCGACAGGGTGGTAGATGGCTACACCTTC. It is translated as CASSPSDRVVDGYTF.

The gene calls are TRBV5-4 and TRBJ1-2; weak D call: TRBD1 (5 bases). This CDR3 region has 13 residues. Germline CDR1 reads SGHNT; CDR2 reads YYREEE (reference sequence). V lost 4 bases to trimming and J lost 7 bases, with 14 bases between them. The CDR3 DNA follows: TGTGCCAGCAGCGCCAACCGGGACTCTGGCTACACCTTC. Encoded protein: CASSANRDSGYTF.

V is TRBV7-9 and J is TRBJ1-3, with D possibly matching TRBD1 (6 bases). Germline V CDR1 and CDR2: SEHNR, FQNEAQ (reference sequence). The V and J ends lost 2 bases and 0 bases respectively, with 14 bases between them. The CDR3 totals 17 residues. CDR3 DNA sequence: TGTGCCAGCAGCTTAATACAGGGCTTCACCTCTGGAAACACCATATATTTT. This encodes CASSLIQGFTSGNTIYF.

This rearrangement joins TRBV6-5 to TRBJ2-2, with 8 positions matching TRBD1. The CDR3 sequence is 14 residues long. CDR1 is MNHEY and CDR2 is SVGAGI in the germline V gene. The V segment lost 2 bases and the J segment 6 bases; nucleotides outside the gene matches: 2. The CDR3 here is CASSYQGAAGELFF. The CDR3 DNA is TGTGCCAGCAGTTACCAGGGGGCCGCCGGGGAGCTGTTTTTT.

The chain has TRBV6-5 and TRBJ1-2; the D is unclear. Germline CDR1 and CDR2: MNHEY and SVGAGI. CDR3 length: 16 residues. The V end lost 2 bases, the J end lost 1 base, and 14 bases lay between the germline ends. CDR3 loop: CASSYRRGSYNYGYTF. In DNA, the CDR3 is TGTGCCAGCAGTTACCGCCGAGGGAGCTATAACTATGGCTACACCTTC.

The V and J genes are TRBV7-2 and TRBJ2-3, with 12 bases lining up with TRBD2. The CDR3 has 17 residues. The ends lost 1 base at V and 1 base at J; junction bases unmatched: 3. Germline lookup yields CDR1 SGHTA and CDR2 FQGNSA. The CDR3 is CASSLETSGRRTDTQYF. Written as DNA, the CDR3 is TGTGCCAGCAGCTTAGAGACTAGCGGGAGACGCACAGATACGCAGTATTTT.

The count of this clone is one. J is TRBJ2-7 and V is TRBV2, with 9 bases matching TRBD2. Germline V gene data show CDR1 as SNHLY and CDR2 as FYNNEI. Trimming removed 4 bases from V and 5 bases from J; junction bases left unmatched: 9. The CDR3 covers 15 residues. CDR3 in amino acids: CASSGSSGRAHEQYF. The CDR3 region has the DNA TGTGCCAGCAGTGGTAGTAGCGGGAGAGCCCACGAGCAGTACTTC.

The J gene is TRBJ2-5, the V gene TRBV18; D gene uncertain. The CDR3 is 13 amino acids. V was clipped by 0 bases and J by 4 bases, with 6 bases between them. The germline V gene has CDR1 KGHSH and CDR2 LQKENI. CDR3 sequence reads: CASSPPVRETQYF. CDR3 in DNA: TGTGCCAGCTCACCACCGGTCAGAGAGACCCAGTACTTC.

This clone has more than one count but fewer than ten. CDR3 sequence (DNA): TGTGCCAGCTCACCCAACTCACAGGGAATCAATCAGCCCCAGCATTTT. Protein: CASSPNSQGINQPQHF. This chain links TRBV18 with TRBJ1-5, with TRBD1 as a possible D gene (6 bases). Trimming cost V 3 bases and J 3 bases, with 15 bases left between them. The germline V gene encodes CDR1 KGHSH and CDR2 LQKENI. CDR3 length: 16 amino acids.

The gene calls are TRBV5-1 and TRBJ2-5; tentatively, D is TRBD1 (6 bases). This CDR3 comprises 14 residues. Germline V gene lookup returns CDR1 SGHRS and CDR2 YFSETQ. Trimming took off 0 bases at V and 5 bases at J, with 11 bases between the two ends. The DNA for the CDR3 is TGCGCCAGCAGCTTGGCTCCAGGGGATGAGACCCAGTACTTC. Amino acids: CASSLAPGDETQYF.

This clone was seen a few times. The chain uses TRBV5-6 and TRBJ1-5; unclear D gene. V shed 0 bases and J shed 7 bases, with 8 bases lying between them. The CDR3 length is 13 residues. Germline lookup yields CDR1 SGHDT and CDR2 YYEEEE. The CDR3: CASSLGPGQPQHF. For the CDR3, the DNA is TGTGCCAGCAGCTTGGGGCCGGGGCAGCCCCAGCATTTT.

The chain is built from TRBV28 and TRBJ1-2, with 9 bases lining up with TRBD1. The trim removed 5 bases at V and 4 bases at J, leaving 11 bases unmatched. The length of the CDR3 is 16 residues. Germline CDR1 and CDR2: MDHEN and SYDVKM. For the CDR3, the DNA is TGTGCCAGCAGTAACTCCGGGACAGGGTCGGGCTATGGCTACACCTTC. It translates to CASSNSGTGSGYGYTF.

This chain links TRBV28 with TRBJ2-1, with TRBD2 matching 8 bases. CDR1 MDHEN and CDR2 SYDVKM come from the germline V gene. The CDR3 length is 16 residues. Trimming took 6 bases from V and 1 from J; bases not matched to a gene: 8. The DNA for the CDR3 is TGTGCCAGCAGAAGAGCGGGGGAGACTTCCTACAATGAGCAGTTCTTC. Its translation: CASRRAGETSYNEQFF.

This chain connects TRBV4-1 to TRBJ1-3; possibly TRBD1 for D (5 bases). The CDR3 extends over 15 amino acids. V was trimmed by 3 bases and J by 7 bases, leaving 16 bases between them. Germline CDR1 is MGHRA and CDR2 is YSYEKL. CDR3 region: CASSHAGSLRNTIYF. The CDR3 nucleotides are TGCGCCAGCAGCCACGCAGGGTCACTGCGGAACACCATATATTTT.

The chain uses TRBV2 and TRBJ2-3; TRBD2 matches 7 bases. The CDR3 is 15 residues long. Germline-derived CDR1 and CDR2 are SNHLY and FYNNEI. V gave up 2 bases and J gave up 1 base; unmatched junction bases: 3. The CDR3 spells CASSERLAGTDTQYF. The CDR3 DNA is TGTGCCAGCAGTGAAAGGCTAGCGGGCACAGATACGCAGTATTTT.

This clone was detected only a few times. This chain uses TRBV6-4 with TRBJ2-2; 8 bases fit TRBD1. The V and J ends lost 6 bases and 3 bases, in that order; junction bases with no gene match: 3. The germline V gene encodes CDR1 MRHNA and CDR2 SNTAGT. This CDR3 is built from 14 residues. The CDR3 bases are TGTGCCAGCAGAGGACAGGGCTACACCGGGGAGCTGTTTTTT. It yields the protein CASRGQGYTGELFF.

The J gene is TRBJ1-1, the V gene TRBV5-4; unclear D gene. Looked up from germline, CDR1 is SGHNT and CDR2 is YYREEE (reference sequence). Trimming pared 0 bases from V and 4 bases from J, leaving 10 bases between. The CDR3 is made up of 14 amino acids. The CDR3 DNA is TGTGCCAGCAGCTTGGCTTTTGGGAGCACTGAAGCTTTCTTT. As protein: CASSLAFGSTEAFF.

The chain joins TRBV11-2 to TRBJ2-1; 10 nucleotides agree with TRBD2. There are 14 residues in the CDR3. From germline, CDR1 is SGHAT and CDR2 FQNNGV. The trim removed 5 bases at V and 9 bases at J, leaving 7 bases unmatched. This CDR3 reads CASSQSGRGAEQFF. DNA for the CDR3: TGTGCCAGCAGCCAAAGCGGGAGGGGTGCTGAGCAGTTCTTC.

V is TRBV5-1 and J is TRBJ2-3, with TRBD2 as a possible D gene (5 bases). Per the germline V gene, CDR1 is SGHRS and CDR2 is YFSETQ. Trimming took off 1 base at V and 2 bases at J, with 14 bases between the two ends. The CDR3 has 16 residues. The CDR3 here is CASSLREFHPTDTQYF. For the CDR3, the DNA is TGCGCCAGCAGCTTGAGGGAGTTCCACCCCACAGATACGCAGTATTTT.

This clone has only one observation. CDR3 region: CASSLYGTYNEQFF. The CDR3 region has the DNA TGTGCCAGCAGCTTATACGGGACCTACAATGAGCAGTTCTTC. V usage is TRBV7-2 and J usage is TRBJ2-1; D is perhaps TRBD2 (5 bases). Germline V gene data show CDR1 as SGHTA and CDR2 as FQGNSA. V lost 2 bases to trimming and J lost 2 bases, with 7 bases between them. This CDR3 is 14 amino acids long.

V gene TRBV5-1 combines with J gene TRBJ2-3; possibly TRBD1 for D (5 bases). Germline V gene lookup returns CDR1 SGHRS and CDR2 YFSETQ. CDR3 size: 16 residues. Trimming stripped 3 bases from V and 0 bases from J, with 14 bases between. This CDR3 is CASSSVTVTSTDTQYF. The CDR3 DNA reads as TGCGCCAGCAGCTCGGTGACAGTGACTAGCACAGATACGCAGTATTTT.